The 10 T cell receptor beta chains below were found in one sample sequenced in a study of somatic mutations in cytotoxic T cells in rheumatoid arthritis. TCRdb's table, derived via immunoSEQ multiplex PCR, lists solely in-frame clones and lacks some. The data show some 25,000 clones, about four fifths seen once. The specimen was CD8+ T cells sorted from blood. The receptor set was obtained from a man in his forties or fifties in good health.

This chain uses TRBV11-2 with TRBJ2-7; TRBD1 or TRBD2 may be the D gene (6 bases each). Germline V lookup: CDR1 SGHAT, CDR2 FQNNGV. The V end lost 5 bases, the J end lost 3 bases, and 17 bases lay between the germline ends. CDR3 size: 15 residues. CDR3: CASSQTTGGGYEQYF. CDR3 DNA sequence: TGTGCCAGCAGCCAGACGACAGGAGGGGGCTACGAGCAGTACTTC.

V is TRBV28 and J is TRBJ1-1; 7 bases align to TRBD1. V was pared by 6 bases and J by 0 bases, with 4 bases of the junction left unmatched. Germline CDR1 MDHEN, CDR2 SYDVKM. There are 14 residues in the CDR3. In DNA form, the CDR3 reads TGTGCCAGCAGCCAACAGGGGATGAACACTGAAGCTTTCTTT. Translation: CASSQQGMNTEAFF.

This chain joins TRBV6-6 and TRBJ2-2; D is unclear. CDR1 is MNHNY and CDR2 is SVGAGI in the germline V gene (reference sequence). The CDR3 has 12 residues. Trimming shortened V by 4 bases and J by 11 bases, and 11 bases separated the two germline ends. The CDR3 sequence: CASSSRIKELFF. CDR3 nucleotides: TGTGCCAGCAGTTCCCGCATAAAAGAGCTGTTTTTT.

V and J are TRBV5-5 and TRBJ1-1; D is ambiguous. Germline loops: CDR1 SGHKS, CDR2 YYEKEE (reference sequence). This CDR3 region has 14 residues. V lost 0 bases to trimming and J lost 7 bases, with 13 bases between them. CDR3 region: CASSLEGWRSEAFF. DNA for the CDR3: TGTGCCAGCAGCTTGGAAGGGTGGCGGAGTGAAGCTTTCTTT.

This chain uses TRBV10-2 with TRBJ2-7; D tentatively fits TRBD1 or TRBD2 (5 bases each). The germline gives CDR1 WSHSY, CDR2 SAAADI. The CDR3 is 15 amino acids. With 1 base removed from V and 3 bases from J, the gap between germline ends came to 13 bases. As DNA, the CDR3 is TGCGCCAGCAGTGAGTTGTCAGGGAGAAACTACGAGCAGTACTTC. It specifies CASSELSGRNYEQYF.

The CDR3 reads CASWLPSDGYTF. The DNA of the CDR3 is TGCGCCAGCTGGCTCCCAAGCGATGGCTACACCTTC. The rearrangement joins TRBV5-1 to TRBJ1-2; no definite D call. V dropped 7 bases and J dropped 6 bases, with 13 bases sitting between them. The length of the CDR3 is 12 residues. The germline V gene encodes CDR1 SGHRS and CDR2 YFSETQ.

A word on this clone: A read error may produce the germline difference seen at one junction end. The chain has TRBV7-7 and TRBJ1-5; a weak D match, TRBD1 (5 bases). The CDR3 extends over 16 amino acids. Germline V gives CDR1 SSHAT, CDR2 FNYEAQ (reference sequence). CDR3 bases: TGTGCTAGCAGCTTAGCTAAACAGGCGTCCAATCAGCCCCAGCATTTT. Protein product: CASSLAKQASNQPQHF.

The V gene is TRBV27, the J gene TRBJ1-1, with D possibly matching TRBD1 (5 bases). Deletions cut 0 bases from V and 4 bases from J, with 12 bases between. Germline CDR1 MNHEY, CDR2 SMNVEV (reference sequence). The CDR3 contains 15 residues. CDR3 DNA: TGTGCCAGCAGTTTATCGATTGCAGGGACCACTGAAGCTTTCTTT. It codes for CASSLSIAGTTEAFF.

The sample holds a few counts of this clone. CDR3 DNA sequence: TGTGCCAGCGGACCAAGGGGTAGGGGCTACACCTTC. This translates into CASGPRGRGYTF. The chain links TRBV9 to TRBJ1-2; D perhaps matches TRBD1 (5 bases). V lost 7 bases to trimming and J lost 8 bases, with 15 bases between them. Per germline, CDR1 SGDLS and CDR2 YYNGEE. The CDR3 covers 12 residues. The full variable domain, its missing parts supplied by reference TRBV9 and TRBJ1-2, is DSGVTQTPKHLITATGQRVTLRCSPRSGDLSVYWYQQSLDQGLQFLIQYYNGEERAKGNILERFSAQQFPDLHSELNLSSLELGDSALYFCASGPRGRGYTFGSGTRLTVV.

The J gene is TRBJ2-1, the V gene TRBV29-1; 7 bases align to TRBD2. J was trimmed by 0 bases and V by 3 bases; bases with no gene match: 8. The germline V gene encodes CDR1 SQVTM and CDR2 ANQGSEA. The CDR3 extends over 16 amino acids. Here the CDR3 reads CSVEATSESSYNEQFF. The CDR3 bases are TGCAGCGTTGAGGCAACTAGCGAAAGCTCCTACAATGAGCAGTTCTTC.